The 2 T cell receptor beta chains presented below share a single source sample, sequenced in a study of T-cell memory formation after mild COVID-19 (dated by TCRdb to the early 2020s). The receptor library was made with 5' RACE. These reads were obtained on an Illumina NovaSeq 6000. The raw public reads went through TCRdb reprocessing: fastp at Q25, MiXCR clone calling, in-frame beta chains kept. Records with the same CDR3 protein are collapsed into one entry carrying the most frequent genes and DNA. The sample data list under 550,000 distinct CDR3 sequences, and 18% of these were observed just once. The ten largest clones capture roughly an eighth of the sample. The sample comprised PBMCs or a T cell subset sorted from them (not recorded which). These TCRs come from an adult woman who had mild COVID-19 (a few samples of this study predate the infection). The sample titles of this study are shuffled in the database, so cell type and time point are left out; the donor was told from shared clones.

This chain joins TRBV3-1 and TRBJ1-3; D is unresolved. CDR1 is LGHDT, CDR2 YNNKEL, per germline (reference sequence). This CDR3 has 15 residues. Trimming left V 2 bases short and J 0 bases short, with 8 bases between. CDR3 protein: CASSQTVLSGNTIYF. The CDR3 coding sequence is TGTGCCAGCAGCCAAACAGTCCTCTCTGGAAACACCATATATTTT. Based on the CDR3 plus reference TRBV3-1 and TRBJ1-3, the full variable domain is DTAVSQTPKYLVTQMGNDKSIKCEQNLGHDTMYWYKQDSKKFLKIMFSYNNKELIINETVPNRFSPKSPDKAHLNLHINSLELGDSAVYFCASSQTVLSGNTIYFGEGSWLTVV.

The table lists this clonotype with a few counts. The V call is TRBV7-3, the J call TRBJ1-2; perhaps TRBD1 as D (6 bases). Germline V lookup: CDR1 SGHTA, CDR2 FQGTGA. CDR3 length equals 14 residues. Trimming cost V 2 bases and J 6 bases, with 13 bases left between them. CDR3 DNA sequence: TGTGCCAGCAGCTTAGGAGCCAGGGACAATGGCTACACCTTC. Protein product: CASSLGARDNGYTF.